This T cell receptor beta chain was profiled in a study of technical replicates of blood from a handful of donors. Profiling relied on immunoSEQ multiplex PCR, and the TCRdb table lists in-frame clones only, not all of them. Here the sample spans about 80,000 clones, nearly 95% being singletons. This clonotype was obtained from a human donor in good health. Material for sequencing was T cells isolated from PBMCs.

DNA of the CDR3: TGTGCCAGCAGCTTAGGACAGGGTTCTAGTTGGGGGGCCAACGTCCTGACTTTC. Protein sequence: CASSLGQGSSWGANVLTF. The chain carries TRBV5-6 and TRBJ2-6, with 8 nucleotides matching TRBD1. Trimming took 2 bases from V and 4 from J; bases not matched to a gene: 11. The CDR3 is 18 amino acids. Germline V lookup: CDR1 SGHDT, CDR2 YYEEEE.